This TCR beta chain stems from a study of blood T cell repertoires in COVID-19 (dated by TCRdb to about 2020). Regarding the complete study: Collaborator samples came from the United States, Italy and Spain and covered acute and convalescent phases of COVID-19. The prospective study material was composed of cDNA or gDNA derived from T cells, B-cell-depleted T cells, or PBMCs. The dataset comprised deeply sampled blood TCRbeta repertoires from subjects exposed to, actively infected with, or recovered from COVID-19. A freely available public database, intended as a resource for researchers studying the immune response to SARS-CoV-2, is where the repertoires were released. Samples came from the ongoing ImmuneRACE study (first 160 participants) plus 1,254 subjects from 6 global collaborators. Sample metadata almost always included a de-identified subject ID, COVID-19 status, age in years and sex. Where available, HLA class I and class II types were obtained from metadata supplied by the sample provider rather than from assay-based typing.

TCRbeta CDR3 regions were amplified from genomic DNA by means of the immunoSEQ Assay, a bias-controlled multiplex PCR. The published analysis was carried out like this. The number of nucleated cells in each sample was estimated by amplification of reference gene primers within the assay. To quantify the absolute abundance of each unique TCRbeta CDR3 rearrangement, sequence reads were collapsed and filtered. Productive Simpson clonality was computed per sample as the square root of Simpson's diversity index over productive rearrangements. Not all clones reach the TCRdb copy of this immuneACCESS table, which keeps in-frame sequences only. Checked studies attribute under half of the gap to unresolved V genes and leave the rest unexplained. The D gene and trimming were derived from the DNA, and the V and J assignments and clone size from that table. Present in this sample are about 310,000 clones, over 75% of which were seen just once. The ten largest make up less than 2.5% of the sample.

Participants in the prospective study were aged roughly 18 to 100 years, lived in over 20 United States geographic areas, and enrolled through a virtual design. Cohort assignment in the prospective study relied on participant-reported clinical history from a screening survey and a study questionnaire. Recovered participants in ImmuneRACE Cohort 3 were defined as having two consecutive negative NP/OP PCR tests, clearance from a healthcare professional, or resolution of symptoms. Mobile phlebotomists in the prospective study collected whole blood, serum and a nasopharyngeal or oropharyngeal swab from every participant. Prospective study participants could optionally give additional blood draws and questionnaires over a roughly 2-month period. Prospective study blood samples were shipped either frozen or at room temperature before DNA extraction. Turning to this clone: Its specific antigen is unknown. Per-nucleotide qualities are absent, and no much larger clonotype sits a single base away.

V trim: 5 bases; J trim: 13 bases; unmatched bases: 8. Via the germline V gene, CDR1 is MNHEY and CDR2 SVGAGI. Taken from cysteine to phenylalanine, the CDR3 has 12 residues. The CDR3 DNA has 36 bases and is translated from base 1. What the work shows at the level of the full study, not this receptor alone: How much clinical and demographic metadata was included differed by source and by participant, and the metadata was provided uncurated.

Source material: PBMCs or T cells enriched from blood (not recorded which). The TCR sequence derives from a man aged 25 to 45 who had recovered from COVID-19. The rearranged chain carries TRBV6-5 and TRBJ1-3, and 7 junctional nucleotides match TRBD1. The CDR3 region reads CASSPNGQAIYF. The nucleotide sequence reads as follows: TGTGCCAGCAGTCCTAATGGACAGGCAATATATTTT.